Listed below are T cell receptor beta chains from one sample, sequenced in a study of blood T cell repertoires in COVID-19. Sequencing used immunoSEQ multiplex PCR; TCRdb keeps in-frame clones, though not all of them. The data contain about 82,000 clones, approximately 80% of them singletons. Sequenced input: peripheral blood. The origin of the receptors is a man older than 75 with active or convalescent COVID-19. The CDR3 runs from the conserved cysteine through the conserved F or W. Each record gives: clone size, J gene, V gene, D gene, CDR3 protein, CDR3 DNA. A D gene is named only where the DNA matches it firmly. The size field is filled for only some rows; it gives once, few, many or a size class.

clone size: few; J gene: TRBJ2-4; V gene: TRBV29-1; D gene: .; CDR3 protein: CSVDSRMRQRSKNIQYF; CDR3 DNA: TGCAGCGTTGATTCAAGAATGCGACAGAGAAGCAAAAACATTCAGTACTTC
clone size: .; J gene: TRBJ2-2; V gene: TRBV5-1; D gene: .; CDR3 protein: CASSPGAGRSGELFF; CDR3 DNA: TGCGCCAGCAGCCCCGGCGCGGGGAGGTCCGGGGAGCTGTTTTTT
clone size: .; J gene: TRBJ2-5; V gene: TRBV7-7; D gene: .; CDR3 protein: CASSSTGLQETQYF; CDR3 DNA: TGTGCCAGCAGCTCCACCGGTTTACAAGAGACCCAGTACTTC
clone size: .; J gene: TRBJ1-2; V gene: TRBV12-3/TRBV12-4; D gene: .; CDR3 protein: CASSLTGYGYTF; CDR3 DNA: TGTGCCAGCAGTTTGACAGGTTATGGCTACACCTTC
clone size: .; J gene: TRBJ1-5; V gene: TRBV18; D gene: .; CDR3 protein: CASSPGVSNQPQHF; CDR3 DNA: TGTGCCAGCTCACCGGGCGTTAGCAATCAGCCCCAGCATTTT
clone size: .; J gene: TRBJ2-1; V gene: TRBV15; D gene: TRBD2; CDR3 protein: CATSRGPAGDYNEQFF; CDR3 DNA: TGTGCCACCAGCAGAGGACCAGCGGGGGACTACAATGAGCAGTTCTTC
clone size: .; J gene: TRBJ1-3; V gene: TRBV19; D gene: TRBD1; CDR3 protein: CASTTPGTGDGNTIYF; CDR3 DNA: TGTGCCAGTACCACCCCCGGGACAGGGGACGGAAACACCATATATTTT
clone size: .; J gene: TRBJ2-5; V gene: TRBV2; D gene: TRBD1; CDR3 protein: CASRTGEETQYF; CDR3 DNA: TGTGCCAGCAGGACAGGGGAAGAGACCCAGTACTTC
clone size: .; J gene: TRBJ1-2; V gene: TRBV29-1; D gene: TRBD1; CDR3 protein: CSTGQGMNYGYTF; CDR3 DNA: TGCAGCACGGGACAGGGGATGAACTATGGCTACACCTTC
clone size: .; J gene: TRBJ1-2; V gene: TRBV19; D gene: .; CDR3 protein: CASMRQGYGYTF; CDR3 DNA: TGTGCCAGTATGAGGCAGGGATATGGCTACACCTTC
clone size: .; J gene: TRBJ2-5; V gene: TRBV19; D gene: TRBD1; CDR3 protein: CASSPQTGGGKETQYF; CDR3 DNA: TGTGCCAGTAGTCCCCAGACAGGGGGCGGAAAAGAGACCCAGTACTTC
clone size: .; J gene: TRBJ2-2; V gene: TRBV5-1; D gene: TRBD2; CDR3 protein: CASSLDLAGGTGELFF; CDR3 DNA: TGCGCCAGCAGCTTGGATCTAGCGGGAGGCACCGGGGAGCTGTTTTTT
clone size: few; J gene: TRBJ1-2; V gene: TRBV6-1; D gene: .; CDR3 protein: CASSESGSYGYTF; CDR3 DNA: TGTGCCAGCAGTGAGTCCGGTTCCTATGGCTACACCTTC
clone size: .; J gene: TRBJ1-6; V gene: TRBV6-2/TRBV6-3; D gene: .; CDR3 protein: CASSYGRIWNSPLHF; CDR3 DNA: TGTGCCAGCAGTTACGGCAGGATCTGGAATTCACCCCTCCACTTT
clone size: .; J gene: TRBJ2-1; V gene: TRBV14; D gene: TRBD2; CDR3 protein: CASSLRRTSGGYNEQFF; CDR3 DNA: TGTGCCAGCAGCCTCCGAAGGACTAGCGGGGGGTACAATGAGCAGTTCTTC
clone size: .; J gene: TRBJ2-5; V gene: TRBV12-5; D gene: TRBD2; CDR3 protein: CASGLVSTTSGRQETQYF; CDR3 DNA: TGTGCTAGTGGTTTGGTATCAACGACTAGCGGGCGGCAAGAGACCCAGTACTTC
clone size: .; J gene: TRBJ1-4; V gene: TRBV6-5; D gene: TRBD1; CDR3 protein: CASSSRTGGYEKLFF; CDR3 DNA: TGTGCCAGCAGTTCCCGGACAGGGGGTTATGAAAAACTGTTTTTT
clone size: once; J gene: TRBJ2-1; V gene: TRBV7-9; D gene: TRBD2; CDR3 protein: CASSQPRDGGAWNEQFF; CDR3 DNA: TGTGCCAGCAGCCAACCCCGTGACGGGGGGGCTTGGAATGAGCAGTTCTTC
clone size: .; J gene: TRBJ1-6; V gene: TRBV6-5; D gene: TRBD1; CDR3 protein: CASSYYSDRVFSPLHF; CDR3 DNA: TGTGCCAGCAGTTACTACTCAGACAGGGTTTTCTCACCCCTCCACTTT
clone size: .; J gene: TRBJ1-1; V gene: TRBV5-5; D gene: .; CDR3 protein: CASSLSFFSSFTEAFF; CDR3 DNA: TGTGCCAGCAGCTTGAGTTTTTTTTCCAGTTTCACTGAAGCTTTCTTT
clone size: .; J gene: TRBJ2-1; V gene: TRBV5-6; D gene: .; CDR3 protein: CASSLDRAGEQFF; CDR3 DNA: TGTGCCAGCAGCTTGGACAGGGCAGGGGAGCAGTTCTTC
clone size: .; J gene: TRBJ2-2; V gene: TRBV11-3; D gene: TRBD2; CDR3 protein: CASSLRSGASGELFF; CDR3 DNA: TGTGCCAGCAGCTTGAGGAGCGGGGCGTCCGGGGAGCTGTTTTTT
clone size: .; J gene: TRBJ2-3; V gene: TRBV24-1; D gene: TRBD1; CDR3 protein: CATGGTGGITDTQYF; CDR3 DNA: TGTGCCACCGGAGGGACAGGGGGCATCACAGATACGCAGTATTTT
clone size: .; J gene: TRBJ1-2; V gene: TRBV20-1; D gene: TRBD1; CDR3 protein: CSSPGQVIYTF; CDR3 DNA: TGCAGTTCTCCGGGACAGGTCATCTACACCTTC
clone size: .; J gene: TRBJ2-5; V gene: TRBV5-1; D gene: .; CDR3 protein: CASSPRVGQETQYF; CDR3 DNA: TGCGCCAGCAGCCCGCGGGTGGGCCAAGAGACCCAGTACTTC
clone size: few; J gene: TRBJ2-2; V gene: TRBV9; D gene: TRBD1; CDR3 protein: CASSAVTGGNTGELFF; CDR3 DNA: TGTGCCAGCAGCGCTGTGACAGGGGGAAACACCGGGGAGCTGTTTTTT
clone size: .; J gene: TRBJ2-1; V gene: TRBV29-1; D gene: .; CDR3 protein: CSARRGGSNEQFF; CDR3 DNA: TGCAGCGCCCGCAGGGGAGGGTCGAATGAGCAGTTCTTC
clone size: few; J gene: TRBJ1-3; V gene: TRBV3-1/TRBV3-2; D gene: .; CDR3 protein: CASSQVSPLRSGDRNTIYF; CDR3 DNA: TGTGCCAGCAGCCAAGTCTCCCCGTTGAGGTCAGGGGACCGGAACACCATATATTTT
clone size: .; J gene: TRBJ2-6; V gene: TRBV4-1; D gene: TRBD1; CDR3 protein: CASSRGTGRVSGANVLTF; CDR3 DNA: TGCGCCAGCAGCCGGGGGACAGGGCGCGTATCTGGGGCCAACGTCCTGACTTTC